One TCR beta chain is described in this entry. The method was immunoSEQ multiplex PCR; TCRdb's version includes in-frame clones alone and lacks a portion of them. Of about 63,000 clones in the sample, around 90% are singletons; the top ten hold 5% to 5.5%. Germline V CDR1 and CDR2: SGHDT, YYEEEE. Trimming took 4 bases from V and 5 from J, leaving 19 bases between them. The CDR3 totals 15 residues. The data stem from a study of technical replicates of blood from several donors. The V call is TRBV5-6, the J call TRBJ2-7; a possible D gene is TRBD1 (6 bases). This clonotype was obtained from a human donor in good health. Some clones in this sample may be carry-over from other donors' samples. Sequenced sample: PBMCs. The CDR3 DNA follows: TGTGCCAGCAGCGGTGGGGCAGGGGAATTGAACGAGCAGTACTTC. Its translation is CASSGGAGELNEQYF.